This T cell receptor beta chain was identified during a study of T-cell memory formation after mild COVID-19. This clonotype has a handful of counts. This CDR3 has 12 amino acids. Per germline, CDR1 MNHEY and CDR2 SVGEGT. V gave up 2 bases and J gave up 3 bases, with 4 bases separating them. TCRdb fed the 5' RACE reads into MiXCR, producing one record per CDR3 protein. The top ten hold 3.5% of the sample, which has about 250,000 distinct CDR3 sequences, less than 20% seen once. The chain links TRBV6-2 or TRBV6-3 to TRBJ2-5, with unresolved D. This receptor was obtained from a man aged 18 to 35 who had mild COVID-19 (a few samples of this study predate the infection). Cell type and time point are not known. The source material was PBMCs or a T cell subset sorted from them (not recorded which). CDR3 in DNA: TGTGCCAGCAGTTACCGGGAAGAGACCCAGTACTTC. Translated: CASSYREETQYF.